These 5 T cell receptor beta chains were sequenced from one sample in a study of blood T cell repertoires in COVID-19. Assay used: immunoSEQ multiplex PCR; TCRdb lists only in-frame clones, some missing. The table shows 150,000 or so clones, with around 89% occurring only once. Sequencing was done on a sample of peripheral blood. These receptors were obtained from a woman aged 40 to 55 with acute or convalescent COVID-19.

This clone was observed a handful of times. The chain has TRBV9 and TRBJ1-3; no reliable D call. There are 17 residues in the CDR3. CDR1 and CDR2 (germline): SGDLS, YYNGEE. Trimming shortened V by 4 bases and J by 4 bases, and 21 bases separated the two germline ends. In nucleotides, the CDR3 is TGTGCCAGCAGCCCCCTCGAAGGGAGTTGGACGGGAAACACCATATATTTT. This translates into CASSPLEGSWTGNTIYF.

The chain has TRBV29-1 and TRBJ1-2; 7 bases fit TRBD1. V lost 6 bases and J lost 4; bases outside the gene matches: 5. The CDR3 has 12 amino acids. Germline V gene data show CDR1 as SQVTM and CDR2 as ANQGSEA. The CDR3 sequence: CSVGGASYGYTF. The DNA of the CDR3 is TGCAGCGTAGGGGGCGCGAGCTATGGCTACACCTTC.

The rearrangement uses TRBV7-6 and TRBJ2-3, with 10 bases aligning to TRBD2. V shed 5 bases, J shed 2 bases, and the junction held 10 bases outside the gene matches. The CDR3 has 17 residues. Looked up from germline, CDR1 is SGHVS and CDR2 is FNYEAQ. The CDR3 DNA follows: TGTGCCAGCAGCCCACCAGCTAGCGGGAGCTTCACAGATACGCAGTATTTT. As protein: CASSPPASGSFTDTQYF.

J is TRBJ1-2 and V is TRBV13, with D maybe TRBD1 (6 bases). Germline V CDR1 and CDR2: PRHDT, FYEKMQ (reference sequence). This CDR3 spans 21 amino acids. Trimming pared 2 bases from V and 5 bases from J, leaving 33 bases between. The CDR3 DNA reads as TGTGCCAGCAGCTTACGCTCACAGGGCGCTTTCCGCGACCTTATGACATATGGCTACACCTTC. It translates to CASSLRSQGAFRDLMTYGYTF.

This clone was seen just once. The CDR3 region has the DNA TGCAGCGCCAGCGGGGAAGGGAGCACAGATACGCAGTATTTT. Translated, it gives CSASGEGSTDTQYF. The V call is TRBV29-1, the J call TRBJ2-3; the match to TRBD2 covers 7 bases. Germline CDR1 is SQVTM and CDR2 is ANQGSEA. The CDR3 has 14 residues. The trim removed 7 bases at V and 0 bases at J, leaving 7 bases unmatched.